What follows are 6 T cell receptor beta chains derived from one specimen sequenced in a study of T cell responses to AZD1222 COVID-19 vaccine. Here immunoSEQ multiplex PCR was the method, and the copy in TCRdb shows in-frame clones only, minus some. The repertoire holds roughly 260,000 clones, with 85% to 95% as singletons. The input for sequencing was peripheral blood, taken on day 0 of AZD1222 vaccination. These TCRs come from an adult in good health.

As DNA, the CDR3 is TGTGCCTCCTCCGGACGGAGCTCCTACGAGCAGTACTTC. Translating it yields CASSGRSSYEQYF. This chain joins TRBV30 and TRBJ2-7; no clear D gene. The CDR3 runs 13 residues. Trimming shortened V by 7 bases and J by 0 bases, and 13 bases separated the two germline ends. Germline CDR1 is GTSNPN and CDR2 is SVGIG (reference sequence). Looking up the rest from reference TRBV30 and TRBJ2-7 gives the full variable domain: SQTIHQWPATLVQPVGSPLSLECTVEGTSNPNLYWYRQAAGRGLQLLFYSVGIGQISSEVPQNLSASRPQDRQFILSSKKLLLSDSGFYLCASSGRSSYEQYFGPGTRLTVT.

The chain carries TRBV4-1 and TRBJ2-5, with 9 bases matching TRBD2. Germline values: CDR1 MGHRA, CDR2 YSYEKL. This CDR3 is 17 amino acids long. V trimming: 0 bases; J trimming: 4 bases; junction bases outside the gene matches: 9. CDR3 in amino acids: CASSQERGGGAAETQYF. CDR3 DNA sequence: TGCGCCAGCAGCCAAGAGCGGGGCGGGGGGGCGGCAGAGACCCAGTACTTC.

This chain connects TRBV6-5 to TRBJ1-5; TRBD1 matches 7 bases. The junction had 7 bases not matched to a gene; V was cut back by 5 bases and J by 3 bases. The length of the CDR3 is 15 residues. The germline gives CDR1 MNHEY, CDR2 SVGAGI. CDR3 nucleotides: TGTGCCAGCAGTCTATCCGGGACAGACAATCAGCCCCAGCATTTT. Protein product: CASSLSGTDNQPQHF.

CDR3 nucleotide sequence: TGTGCCTGGAGTGCGGCGGGAGTTGTGACCCAGTACTTC. Translating gives CAWSAAGVVTQYF. The chain employs TRBV30 and TRBJ2-5; 7 bases match TRBD2. This CDR3 region has 13 residues. J was trimmed by 7 bases and V by 1 base; bases with no gene match: 6. CDR1 and CDR2 from the germline V gene are GTSNPN and SVGIG (reference sequence). Drawing the rest from reference TRBV30 and TRBJ2-5, the complete variable domain is SQTIHQWPATLVQPVGSPLSLECTVEGTSNPNLYWYRQAAGRGLQLLFYSVGIGQISSEVPQNLSASRPQDRQFILSSKKLLLSDSGFYLCAWSAAGVVTQYFGPGTRLLVL.

The chain joins TRBV24-1 to TRBJ2-5; 11 bases map to TRBD1. The CDR3 runs to 15 residues. The germline gives CDR1 KGHDR, CDR2 SFDVKD. V dropped 9 bases and J dropped 5; count of bases not matched to a gene: 10. The CDR3 is CATGRDRGGGETQYF. The CDR3, as DNA: TGTGCCACCGGCCGGGACAGGGGGGGCGGTGAGACCCAGTACTTC.

The chain recombines TRBV9 with TRBJ1-4; D gene unclear. V gave up 0 bases and J gave up 7 bases, with 10 bases separating them. The germline CDR1 and CDR2 sequences are SGDLS and YYNGEE. The CDR3 consists of 14 residues. CDR3 in DNA: TGTGCCAGCAGCGTAGGCCCGTCTGGTGAAAAACTGTTTTTT. Translated: CASSVGPSGEKLFF. Complete variable domain (other parts from reference TRBV9 and TRBJ1-4): DSGVTQTPKHLITATGQRVTLRCSPRSGDLSVYWYQQSLDQGLQFLIQYYNGEERAKGNILERFSAQQFPDLHSELNLSSLELGDSALYFCASSVGPSGEKLFFGSGTQLSVL.